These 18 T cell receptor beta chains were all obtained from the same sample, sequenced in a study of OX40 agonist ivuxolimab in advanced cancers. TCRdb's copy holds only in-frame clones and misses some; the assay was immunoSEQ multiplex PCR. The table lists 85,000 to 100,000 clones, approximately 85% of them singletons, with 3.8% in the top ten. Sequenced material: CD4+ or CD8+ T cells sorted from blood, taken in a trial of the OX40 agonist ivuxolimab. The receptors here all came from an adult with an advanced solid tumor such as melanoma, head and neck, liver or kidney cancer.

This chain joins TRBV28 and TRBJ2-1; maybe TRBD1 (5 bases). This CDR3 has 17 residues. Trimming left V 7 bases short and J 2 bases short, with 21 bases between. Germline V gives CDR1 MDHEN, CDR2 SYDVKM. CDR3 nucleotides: TGTGCCAGCAACCCTATTCTGGGGCAGGGTACCTACAATGAGCAGTTCTTC. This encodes CASNPILGQGTYNEQFF. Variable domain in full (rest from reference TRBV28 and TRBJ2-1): DVKVTQSSRYLVKRTGEKVFLECVQDMDHENMFWYRQDPGLGLRLIYFSYDVKMKEKGDIPEGYSVSREKKERFSLILESASTNQTSMYLCASNPILGQGTYNEQFFGPGTRLTVL.

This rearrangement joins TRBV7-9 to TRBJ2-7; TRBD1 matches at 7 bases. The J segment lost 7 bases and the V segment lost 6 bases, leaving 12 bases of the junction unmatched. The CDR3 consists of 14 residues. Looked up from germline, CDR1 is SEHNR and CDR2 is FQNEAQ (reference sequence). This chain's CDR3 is CASSPRDRGWEQYF. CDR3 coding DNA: TGTGCCAGCAGTCCACGGGACAGAGGGTGGGAGCAGTACTTC.

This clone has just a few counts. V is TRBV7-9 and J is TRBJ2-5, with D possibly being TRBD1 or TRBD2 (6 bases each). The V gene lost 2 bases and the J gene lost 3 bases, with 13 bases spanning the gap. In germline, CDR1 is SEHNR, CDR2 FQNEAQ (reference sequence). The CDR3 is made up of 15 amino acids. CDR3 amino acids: CASSLFGGGEETQYF. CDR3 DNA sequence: TGTGCCAGCAGCTTATTCGGAGGGGGAGAAGAGACCCAGTACTTC.

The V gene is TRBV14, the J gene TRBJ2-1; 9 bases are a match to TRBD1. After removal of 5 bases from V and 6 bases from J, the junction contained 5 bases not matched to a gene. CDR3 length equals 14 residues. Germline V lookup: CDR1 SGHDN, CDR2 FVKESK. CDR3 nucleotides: TGTGCCAGCAGCTTAAACAGGGGGCTCAATGAGCAGTTCTTC. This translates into CASSLNRGLNEQFF.

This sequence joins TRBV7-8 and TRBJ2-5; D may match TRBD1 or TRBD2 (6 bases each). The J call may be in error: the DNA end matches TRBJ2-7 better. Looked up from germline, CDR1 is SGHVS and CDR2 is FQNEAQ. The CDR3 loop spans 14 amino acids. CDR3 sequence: CASSALRGDYEQYF. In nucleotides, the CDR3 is TGTGCCAGCAGCGCGTTGAGGGGGGACTACGAGCAGTACTTC.

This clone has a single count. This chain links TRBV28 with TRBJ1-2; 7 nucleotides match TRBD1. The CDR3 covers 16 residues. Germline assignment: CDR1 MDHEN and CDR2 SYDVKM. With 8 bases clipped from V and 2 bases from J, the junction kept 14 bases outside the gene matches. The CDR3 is CASVAGGEGANYGYTF. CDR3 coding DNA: TGTGCCAGCGTGGCTGGAGGAGAGGGGGCGAACTATGGCTACACCTTC.

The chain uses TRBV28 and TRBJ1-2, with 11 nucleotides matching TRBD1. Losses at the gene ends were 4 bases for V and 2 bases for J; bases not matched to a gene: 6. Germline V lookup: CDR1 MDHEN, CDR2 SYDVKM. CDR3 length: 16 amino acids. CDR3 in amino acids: CASSWGGQGANYGYTF. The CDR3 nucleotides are TGTGCCAGCAGTTGGGGAGGACAGGGGGCGAACTATGGCTACACCTTC.

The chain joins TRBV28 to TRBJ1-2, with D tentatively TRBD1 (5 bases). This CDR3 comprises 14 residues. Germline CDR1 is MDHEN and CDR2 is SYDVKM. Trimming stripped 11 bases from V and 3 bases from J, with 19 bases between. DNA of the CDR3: TGTGCCTCCCGGACGGGGGGGATCGACTATGGCTACACCTTC. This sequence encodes CASRTGGIDYGYTF.

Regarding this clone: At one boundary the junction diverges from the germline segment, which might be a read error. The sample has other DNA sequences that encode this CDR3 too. This chain's CDR3 is CAISARAGKRGYEQYF. The CDR3 DNA reads as TGTGCAATCAGTGCTAGGGCCGGCAAGAGGGGCTACGAGCAGTACTTC. The rearrangement links TRBV10-3 to TRBJ2-7; D may be TRBD1 or TRBD2 (5 bases each). The germline CDR1 and CDR2 sequences are ENHRY and SYGVKD. The CDR3 length is 16 residues.

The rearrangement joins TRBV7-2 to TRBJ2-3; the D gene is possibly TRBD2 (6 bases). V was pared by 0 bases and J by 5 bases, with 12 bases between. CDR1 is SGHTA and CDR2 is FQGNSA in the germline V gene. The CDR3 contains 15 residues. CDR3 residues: CASSLARGLGDTQYF. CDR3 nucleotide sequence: TGTGCCAGCAGCTTAGCGCGGGGTCTTGGAGATACGCAGTATTTT.

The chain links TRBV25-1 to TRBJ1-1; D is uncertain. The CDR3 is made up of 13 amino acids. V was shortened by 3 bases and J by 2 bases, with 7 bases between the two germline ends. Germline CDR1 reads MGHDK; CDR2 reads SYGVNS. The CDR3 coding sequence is TGTGCCAGCAGTGATCTGTTCAACACTGAAGCTTTCTTT. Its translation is CASSDLFNTEAFF.

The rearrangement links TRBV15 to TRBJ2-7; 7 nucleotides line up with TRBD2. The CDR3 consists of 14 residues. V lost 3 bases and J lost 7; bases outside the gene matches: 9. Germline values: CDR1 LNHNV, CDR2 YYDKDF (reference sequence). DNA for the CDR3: TGTGCCACCAGCAGCCGTGGGAGGGCCCGGGAGCAGTACTTC. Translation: CATSSRGRAREQYF.

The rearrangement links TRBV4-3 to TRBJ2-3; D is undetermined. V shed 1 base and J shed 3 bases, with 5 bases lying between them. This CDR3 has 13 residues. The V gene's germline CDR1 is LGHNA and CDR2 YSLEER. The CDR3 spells CASSQARTDTQYF. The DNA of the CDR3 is TGCGCCAGCAGCCAAGCGCGAACAGATACGCAGTATTTT.

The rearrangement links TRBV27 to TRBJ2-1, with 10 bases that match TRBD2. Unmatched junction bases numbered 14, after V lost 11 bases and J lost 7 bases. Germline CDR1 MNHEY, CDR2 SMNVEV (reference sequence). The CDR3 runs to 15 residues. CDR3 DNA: TGTGCCCAGGTCACAGCGGGAGGGCCGGGTAATGAGCAGTTCTTC. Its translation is CAQVTAGGPGNEQFF.

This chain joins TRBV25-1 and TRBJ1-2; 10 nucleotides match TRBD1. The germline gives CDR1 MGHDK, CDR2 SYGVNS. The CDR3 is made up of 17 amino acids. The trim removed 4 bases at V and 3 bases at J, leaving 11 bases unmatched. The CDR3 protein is CASSGIGTGEAHYGYTF. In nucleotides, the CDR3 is TGTGCCAGCAGTGGTATCGGGACAGGGGAGGCCCACTATGGCTACACCTTC.

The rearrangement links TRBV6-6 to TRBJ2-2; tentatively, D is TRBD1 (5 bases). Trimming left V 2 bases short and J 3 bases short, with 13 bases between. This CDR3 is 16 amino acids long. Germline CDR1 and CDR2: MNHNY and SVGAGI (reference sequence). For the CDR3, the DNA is TGTGCCAGCAGTTACCCCAGGGATCAGGACACCGGGGAGCTGTTTTTT. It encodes CASSYPRDQDTGELFF.

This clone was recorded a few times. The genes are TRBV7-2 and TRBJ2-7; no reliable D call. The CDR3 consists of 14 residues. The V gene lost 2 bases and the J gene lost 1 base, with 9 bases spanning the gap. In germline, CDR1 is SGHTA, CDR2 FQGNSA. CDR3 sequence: CASSLLTESYEQYF. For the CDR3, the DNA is TGTGCCAGCAGCTTATTGACGGAGTCCTACGAGCAGTACTTC.

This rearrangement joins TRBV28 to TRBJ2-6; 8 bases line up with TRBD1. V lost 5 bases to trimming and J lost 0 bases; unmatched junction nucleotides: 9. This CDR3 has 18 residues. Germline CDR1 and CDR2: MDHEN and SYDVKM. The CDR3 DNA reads TGTGCCAGCAGTGCCAAAGAAACAGGGGGCTCTGGGGCCAACGTCCTGACTTTC. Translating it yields CASSAKETGGSGANVLTF. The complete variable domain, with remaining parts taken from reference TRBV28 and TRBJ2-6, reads DVKVTQSSRYLVKRTGEKVFLECVQDMDHENMFWYRQDPGLGLRLIYFSYDVKMKEKGDIPEGYSVSREKKERFSLILESASTNQTSMYLCASSAKETGGSGANVLTFGAGSRLTVL.